This T cell receptor beta chain was sequenced for a study of CD8+ T cells in alopecia areata. Whole-study context: Treated patients were given 5 to 10 mg oral tofacitinib twice daily. Findings of the study overall: The link between baseline CD8+ expansion and response remains uncertain with one nonresponder.

This clone showed up just a few times. As yet, its antigen is unknown. RNA was extracted and reverse transcribed into cDNA as the sequencing template. Profiled with immunoSEQ multiplex PCR; TCRdb holds only in-frame clones, not every one. The sample carries around 200,000 clones, 64% recorded once. The treatment was: oral pan-JAK inhibitor, 5-10 mg twice daily. Germline V gives CDR1 SGHTA, CDR2 FQGNSA. The CDR3 consists of 13 residues. Trimming at V came to 5 bases and at J to 10 bases, leaving 8 bases not matched to a gene. This TCR was sampled from a human donor with alopecia areata. V and J are TRBV7-2 and TRBJ1-1; TRBD1 matches at 9 bases. This material consisted of CD4+ T cells sorted from blood, taken at week 4, from a patient treated with tofacitinib. The CDR3 protein is CASSDYRGRVAFF. For the CDR3, the DNA is TGTGCCAGCAGCGACTACAGGGGGCGCGTAGCTTTCTTT.